These 5 T cell receptor beta chains were all obtained from the same sample, sequenced in a study of T cells in Graves' hyperthyroidism and ophthalmopathy. Amplification of TCR beta CDR3 regions was performed using RNA transcripts as template. Using the HTBI primer set, a first-round RT-PCR was run on the TCR CDR3. TCRdb re-derived calls from the multiplex PCR reads in MiXCR, one entry per CDR3 protein. The table has about 530,000 distinct CDR3 sequences, over 15% seen once. Material for sequencing was blood. The receptors derive from a woman aged 18-35 years with Graves' ophthalmopathy.

In its sample, this clonotype was seen many times. This rearrangement joins TRBV7-2 to TRBJ1-2; unclear D gene. CDR1 is SGHTA and CDR2 is FQGNSA in the germline V gene. This CDR3 has 11 residues. V lost 5 bases to trimming and J lost 8 bases, with 9 bases between them. This CDR3 is CASSPLGGYTF. The CDR3 bases are TGTGCCAGCAGCCCCCTAGGGGGCTACACCTTC. The whole variable domain, filled in from reference TRBV7-2 and TRBJ1-2, reads GAGVSQSPSNKVTEKGKDVELRCDPISGHTALYWYRQSLGQGLEFLIYFQGNSAPDKSGLPSDRFSAERTGGSVSTLTIQRTQQEDSAVYLCASSPLGGYTFGSGTRLTVV.

The rearrangement links TRBV19 to TRBJ1-1, with a tentative D call TRBD1 (5 bases). CDR1 is LNHDA, CDR2 SQIVND, per germline (reference sequence). The CDR3 is 15 residues long. The V gene lost 5 bases and the J gene lost 4 bases, with 17 bases spanning the gap. For the CDR3, the DNA is TGTGCCAGTAGTGCTCAGGGTGTCGTCGGCACTGAAGCTTTCTTT. Translation: CASSAQGVVGTEAFF.

The V and J genes are TRBV9 and TRBJ2-2; weak D call: TRBD1 (5 bases). CDR3 length equals 17 residues. Trimming pared 3 bases from V and 4 bases from J, leaving 19 bases between. Germline V gene lookup returns CDR1 SGDLS and CDR2 YYNGEE. The CDR3 DNA reads as TGTGCCAGCAGCGCCACCAGCTTTGACAGCACCACCGGGGAGCTGTTTTTT. This gives the protein CASSATSFDSTTGELFF.

This clonotype came up many times. The chain joins TRBV28 to TRBJ2-5; TRBD1 matches 9 bases. J gave up 5 bases and V 3 bases, and 7 bases lay outside the gene matches. Germline CDR1 reads MDHEN; CDR2 reads SYDVKM. The CDR3 is made up of 15 amino acids. In DNA, the CDR3 is TGTGCCAGCAGTTTTAACAGGGGGCAAGCGGAGACCCAGTACTTC. Protein product: CASSFNRGQAETQYF.

The sample holds many counts of this clonotype. The J gene is TRBJ2-5, the V gene TRBV11-2; a possible D gene is TRBD1 (6 bases). This CDR3 contains 16 residues. Trimming pared 0 bases from V and 5 bases from J, leaving 16 bases between. Germline V gene data show CDR1 as SGHAT and CDR2 as FQNNGV. CDR3 nucleotides: TGTGCCAGCAGCTTAGATATAGAAGGGGGAGCGGAGACCCAGTACTTC. Protein: CASSLDIEGGAETQYF. The full variable domain, completed using reference TRBV11-2 and TRBJ2-5, is EAGVAQSPRYKIIEKRQSVAFWCNPISGHATLYWYQQILGQGPKLLIQFQNNGVVDDSQLPKDRFSAERLKGVDSTLKIQPAKLEDSAVYLCASSLDIEGGAETQYFGPGTRLLVL.